The present T cell receptor beta chain was sequenced within a study of T cells in Graves' hyperthyroidism and ophthalmopathy. Many counts were recorded for this clonotype. The TCR beta CDR3 regions underwent amplification using RNA transcripts as the source. The primer set for the first-round RT-PCR of the TCR CDR3 was HTBI. TCRdb re-derived calls from the multiplex PCR reads in MiXCR, one entry per CDR3 protein. The data contain 600,000 to 900,000 distinct CDR3 sequences, 16% of them seen just once; the ten biggest clones take up approximately 8.4%. Hyperthyroidism was newly diagnosed in patients aged 18 to 65 (duration under 2 months). Germline V gene sequence: CDR1 SGHTA, CDR2 FQGNSA. V was shortened by 6 bases and J by 5 bases, with 10 bases between the two germline ends. This CDR3 contains 12 residues.

The specimen sequenced was blood. V gene TRBV7-2 combines with J gene TRBJ1-1; no definite D call. The clonotype comes from a man younger than 35 with Graves' hyperthyroidism. CDR3 loop: CASRLWRTEAFF. CDR3 DNA: TGTGCCAGCAGGCTGTGGAGGACTGAAGCTTTCTTT.